This T cell receptor (beta chain) was documented in a study of cytomegalovirus exposure and HLA in healthy donors. General study points: Sequence variants that were highly shared formed a cluster that was likely a sequencing artifact. Clonal expansion was found to be greater in HLA-associated TCR beta chains than in equally common others in a later analysis.

Remarks on this clone: As yet, its antigen is unknown.

V dropped 3 bases and J dropped 1 base, with 12 bases sitting between them. The CDR3 length is 16 residues. The germline CDR1 and CDR2 sequences are MGHRA and YSYEKL. The PCR had 60 Vbeta and 13 Jbeta primers. The protocol was immunoSEQ multiplex PCR, while the TCRdb copy is restricted to in-frame clones and leaves out a portion. The sample lists 160,000 or so clones, about 80% seen once, with over 2% in the top ten. The origin of this receptor is a man aged 60 to 75 in good health and CMV-seronegative. The material sequenced was PBMCs. V and J are TRBV4-1 and TRBJ2-2; D is unclear. CDR3 residues: CASSHTMRLNTGELFF. CDR3 bases: TGCGCCAGCAGCCACACAATGAGGCTGAACACCGGGGAGCTGTTTTTT.